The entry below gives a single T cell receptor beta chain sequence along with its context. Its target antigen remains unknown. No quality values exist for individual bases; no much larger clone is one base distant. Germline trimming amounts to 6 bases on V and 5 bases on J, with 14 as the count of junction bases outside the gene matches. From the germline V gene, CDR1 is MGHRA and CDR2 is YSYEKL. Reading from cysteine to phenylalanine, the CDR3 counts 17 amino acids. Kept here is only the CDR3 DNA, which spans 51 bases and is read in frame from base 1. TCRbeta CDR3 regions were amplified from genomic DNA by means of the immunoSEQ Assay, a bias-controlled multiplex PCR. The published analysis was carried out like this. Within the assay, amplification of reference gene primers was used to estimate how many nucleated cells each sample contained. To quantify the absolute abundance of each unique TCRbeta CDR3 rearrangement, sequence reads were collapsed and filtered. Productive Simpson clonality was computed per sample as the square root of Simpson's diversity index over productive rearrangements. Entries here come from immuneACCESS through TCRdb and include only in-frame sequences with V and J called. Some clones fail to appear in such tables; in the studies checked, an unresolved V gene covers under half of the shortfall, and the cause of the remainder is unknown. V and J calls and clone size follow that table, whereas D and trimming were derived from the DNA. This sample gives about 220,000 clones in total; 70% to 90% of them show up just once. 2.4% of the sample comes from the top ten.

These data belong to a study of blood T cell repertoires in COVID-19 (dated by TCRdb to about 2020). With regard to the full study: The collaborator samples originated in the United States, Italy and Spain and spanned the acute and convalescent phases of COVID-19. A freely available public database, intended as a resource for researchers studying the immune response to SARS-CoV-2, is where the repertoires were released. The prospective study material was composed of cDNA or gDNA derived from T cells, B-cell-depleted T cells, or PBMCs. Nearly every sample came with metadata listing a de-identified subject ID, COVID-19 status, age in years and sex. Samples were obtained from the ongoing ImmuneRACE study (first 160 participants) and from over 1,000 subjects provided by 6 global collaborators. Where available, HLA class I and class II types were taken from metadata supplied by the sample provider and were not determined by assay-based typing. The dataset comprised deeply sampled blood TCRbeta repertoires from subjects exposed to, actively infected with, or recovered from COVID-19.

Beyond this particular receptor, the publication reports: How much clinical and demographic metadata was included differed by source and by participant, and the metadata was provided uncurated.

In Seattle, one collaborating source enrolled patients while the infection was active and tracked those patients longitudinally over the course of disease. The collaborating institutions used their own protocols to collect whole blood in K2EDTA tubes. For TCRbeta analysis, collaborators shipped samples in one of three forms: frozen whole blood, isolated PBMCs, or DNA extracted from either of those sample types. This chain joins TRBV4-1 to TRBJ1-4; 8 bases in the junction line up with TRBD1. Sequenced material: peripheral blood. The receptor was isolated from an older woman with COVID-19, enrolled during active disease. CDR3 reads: CASRPFDRGITNEKLFF. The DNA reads TGCGCCAGCAGACCGTTCGACAGGGGAATAACAAATGAAAAACTGTTTTTT.